The next 23 T cell receptor beta chains were all read from a single sample in a study of OX40 agonist ivuxolimab in advanced cancers. Measured with immunoSEQ multiplex PCR; TCRdb has only the in-frame clones, and not every one. The sample carries some 19,000 clones, more than 80% recorded once. Sequenced material: CD4+ or CD8+ T cells sorted from blood, taken in a trial of the OX40 agonist ivuxolimab. All receptors come from an adult with an advanced solid tumor such as melanoma, head and neck, liver or kidney cancer.

This clone was seen a few times. The rearrangement joins TRBV5-1 to TRBJ2-6, with 10 bases identical to TRBD1. Germline CDR1 SGHRS, CDR2 YFSETQ. With V trimmed by 3 bases and J by 3 bases, 15 bases remained unmatched. CDR3 size: 20 residues. In nucleotides, the CDR3 is TGCGCCAGCAGCTCCCCGGGACAGGGGCCCGGGGCCTTTGGGGCCAACGTCCTGACTTTC. It yields the protein CASSSPGQGPGAFGANVLTF.

The chain links TRBV6-6 to TRBJ2-7; TRBD2 is a possible D gene (6 bases). Germline V gives CDR1 MNHNY, CDR2 SVGAGI (reference sequence). Trimming took 2 bases from V and 5 from J, leaving 16 bases between them. The CDR3 has 15 amino acids. The CDR3 is CASSYLAGRFDEQYF. The CDR3 DNA follows: TGTGCCAGCAGTTACCTGGCAGGGAGGTTCGACGAGCAGTACTTC.

The genes are TRBV4-1 and TRBJ2-5; 10 nucleotides align to TRBD2. This CDR3 is 16 amino acids long. Germline CDR1 reads MGHRA; CDR2 reads YSYEKL. V lost 1 base, J lost 5 bases, and 7 bases stayed unmatched. Here the CDR3 DNA reads TGCGCCAGCAGCCAAGTCATCCTAGCGGGGGTGGAGACCCAGTACTTC. It specifies CASSQVILAGVETQYF.

In nucleotides, the CDR3 is TGTGCCAGCAGCGTTCGGCAGGGGGGAGACTACGGGGAGCTGTTTTTT. Translating gives CASSVRQGGDYGELFF. The chain couples TRBV9 to TRBJ2-2, with a weak D call TRBD1 (7 bases). Trimming left V 2 bases short and J 7 bases short, with 18 bases between. The CDR3 is made up of 16 amino acids. From germline, CDR1 is SGDLS and CDR2 YYNGEE.

This chain joins TRBV21-1 and TRBJ1-5. TRBV21-1 is a pseudogene. The CDR3 has 12 amino acids. CDR3 sequence reads: CASSKGNQPQHF. CDR3 coding DNA: TGTGCCAGCAGCAAAGGGAATCAGCCCCAGCATTTT.

This clone was detected once. V usage is TRBV4-1 and J usage is TRBJ1-3; D is uncertain. The CDR3 runs 15 residues. Germline V lookup: CDR1 MGHRA, CDR2 YSYEKL. With 0 bases removed from V and 0 bases from J, the gap between germline ends came to 6 bases. DNA of the CDR3: TGCGCCAGCAGCCAAGACGGGAGCTCTGGAAACACCATATATTTT. Its protein is CASSQDGSSGNTIYF.

The V call is TRBV7-9, the J call TRBJ2-1; 10 bases are shared with TRBD1. V lost 0 bases and J lost 5; bases outside the gene matches: 7. Germline V CDR1 and CDR2: SEHNR, FQNEAQ (reference sequence). There are 17 residues in the CDR3. This chain's CDR3 is CASSLAPGTGVNNEQFF. In DNA form, the CDR3 reads TGTGCCAGCAGCTTAGCGCCCGGGACAGGGGTTAACAATGAGCAGTTCTTC.

This chain uses TRBV9 with TRBJ2-3, with 8 bases aligning to TRBD2. The V gene's germline CDR1 is SGDLS and CDR2 YYNGEE. The CDR3 loop spans 16 amino acids. V lost 0 bases, J lost 2 bases, and 5 bases stayed unmatched. The CDR3 coding sequence is TGTGCCAGCAGCGTAGCGGGGGGGCGGCACACAGATACGCAGTATTTT. Its protein product is CASSVAGGRHTDTQYF.

The gene calls are TRBV4-1 and TRBJ1-1; no reliable D call. V lost 4 bases and J lost 0, with 6 bases in between. The length of the CDR3 is 13 residues. CDR1 is MGHRA, CDR2 YSYEKL, per germline. CDR3 in DNA: TGCGCCAGCAGCCGCGGATTGAACACTGAAGCTTTCTTT. Amino acids: CASSRGLNTEAFF.

The chain couples TRBV28 to TRBJ2-3; D call uncertain. The germline V gene has CDR1 MDHEN and CDR2 SYDVKM. The CDR3 is 14 residues long. V was clipped by 4 bases and J by 2 bases, with 10 bases between them. The CDR3 DNA follows: TGTGCCAGCAGTTCCGACGGATACACAGATACGCAGTATTTT. It yields the protein CASSSDGYTDTQYF.

This chain's CDR3 is CASSFSYEQYF. CDR3 in DNA: TGTGCCAGCAGCTTTTCCTACGAGCAGTACTTC. The chain has TRBV7-2 and TRBJ2-7, with no clear D. From germline, CDR1 is SGHTA and CDR2 FQGNSA. The CDR3 consists of 11 residues. V was shortened by 3 bases and J by 1 base, with 1 base between the two germline ends.

The V call is TRBV5-6, the J call TRBJ1-2; D is unresolved. V shed 4 bases and J shed 4 bases, with 11 bases lying between them. CDR3 length: 13 residues. Germline assignment: CDR1 SGHDT and CDR2 YYEEEE. CDR3 DNA: TGTGCCAGCAGCGTGTGGGGAGGCTATGGCTACACCTTC. Translation gives CASSVWGGYGYTF.

The V and J genes are TRBV2 and TRBJ2-7; D might be TRBD1 (6 bases). Germline-derived CDR1 and CDR2 are SNHLY and FYNNEI. There are 16 residues in the CDR3. Trimming left V 2 bases short and J 2 bases short, with 16 bases between. The DNA for the CDR3 is TGTGCCAGCAGTGAACTCGGGGCAGGGGCCGCCTACGAGCAGTACTTC. This translates into CASSELGAGAAYEQYF.

The chain links TRBV7-8 to TRBJ1-4; possible D gene TRBD1, 5 bases. The CDR3 sequence is 17 residues long. Deletions cut 3 bases from V and 1 base from J, with 15 bases between. CDR1 is SGHVS, CDR2 FQNEAQ, per germline. CDR3 in amino acids: CASSLVGTPVTNEKLFF. CDR3 nucleotides: TGTGCCAGCAGCTTGGTAGGGACCCCGGTAACTAATGAAAAACTGTTTTTT.

V gene TRBV4-1 combines with J gene TRBJ2-7, with a tentative D call TRBD1 (6 bases). V shed 3 bases and J shed 3 bases, with 12 bases lying between them. The germline V gene encodes CDR1 MGHRA and CDR2 YSYEKL. This CDR3 is built from 14 residues. CDR3 coding DNA: TGCGCCAGCAGCCAGCAGAGAGGGGGCTACGAGCAGTACTTC. Amino acid sequence: CASSQQRGGYEQYF.

The chain links TRBV19 to TRBJ2-3; weak D call: TRBD2 (5 bases). V lost 3 bases, J lost 5 bases, and 6 bases lay in between. CDR3 length: 12 residues. Germline-derived CDR1 and CDR2 are LNHDA and SQIVND (reference sequence). This CDR3 is CASSIEGDTQYF. CDR3 nucleotides: TGTGCCAGTAGTATTGAGGGAGATACGCAGTATTTT.

J is TRBJ2-7 and V is TRBV5-4, with a possible D match to TRBD1 (5 bases). With 1 base removed from V and 0 bases from J, the gap between germline ends came to 14 bases. This CDR3 contains 16 residues. Germline loops: CDR1 SGHNT, CDR2 YYREEE (reference sequence). The CDR3 is CASSLSIDSPSYEQYF. The CDR3 DNA is TGTGCCAGCAGCTTGTCGATCGACAGTCCCTCCTACGAGCAGTACTTC.

The J gene is TRBJ1-5, the V gene TRBV6-1; 8 bases fit TRBD1. CDR3 length: 15 amino acids. Unmatched junction bases numbered 7, after V lost 6 bases and J lost 3 bases. Germline CDR1 and CDR2: MNHNS and SASEGT. This CDR3 is CASRDRGAYNQPQHF. CDR3 nucleotide sequence: TGTGCCAGCAGAGACAGGGGTGCTTACAATCAGCCCCAGCATTTT.

V is TRBV5-1 and J is TRBJ2-2; possibly TRBD1 for D (6 bases). The V end was cut by 2 bases, the J end by 5 bases, with 13 bases between. Germline V gene lookup returns CDR1 SGHRS and CDR2 YFSETQ. The CDR3 covers 15 residues. The CDR3: CASSFYTGLTGELFF. CDR3 DNA: TGCGCCAGCAGCTTTTATACAGGGTTGACCGGGGAGCTGTTTTTT.

This rearrangement joins TRBV9 to TRBJ2-1, with D possibly being TRBD1 or TRBD2 (6 bases each). CDR1 and CDR2 (germline): SGDLS, YYNGEE. This CDR3 spans 14 amino acids. The V gene lost 7 bases and the J gene lost 8 bases, with 19 bases spanning the gap. Here the CDR3 reads CASDQLADRHEQFF. The CDR3 nucleotides read TGTGCCAGCGATCAACTAGCTGACAGGCATGAGCAGTTCTTC. The variable domain in full, completed from reference TRBV9 and TRBJ2-1, reads DSGVTQTPKHLITATGQRVTLRCSPRSGDLSVYWYQQSLDQGLQFLIQYYNGEERAKGNILERFSAQQFPDLHSELNLSSLELGDSALYFCASDQLADRHEQFFGPGTRLTVL.

J is TRBJ2-6 and V is TRBV27; D call uncertain. Trimming pared 4 bases from V and 2 bases from J, leaving 18 bases between. CDR3 length equals 18 residues. The germline gives CDR1 MNHEY, CDR2 SMNVEV (reference sequence). The CDR3 DNA reads TGTGCCAGCAGTTCCGCCAGAATTGGGGTGGCTGGGGCCAACGTCCTGACTTTC. Its protein product is CASSSARIGVAGANVLTF.

The V call is TRBV7-6, the J call TRBJ2-7; D call uncertain. This CDR3 is 12 amino acids long. The germline V gene has CDR1 SGHVS and CDR2 FNYEAQ. With 4 bases removed from V and 6 bases from J, the gap between germline ends came to 10 bases. CDR3 sequence reads: CASSSDQVEQYF. CDR3 nucleotides: TGTGCCAGCAGCTCAGATCAGGTCGAGCAGTACTTC.

This sequence joins TRBV19 and TRBJ1-3; D call uncertain. Trimming shortened V by 3 bases and J by 0 bases, and 9 bases separated the two germline ends. This CDR3 is 15 amino acids long. Germline V gene lookup returns CDR1 LNHDA and CDR2 SQIVND (reference sequence). The DNA of the CDR3 is TGTGCCAGTAGTATGTACGGGTTCTCTGGAAACACCATATATTTT. Translating gives CASSMYGFSGNTIYF.